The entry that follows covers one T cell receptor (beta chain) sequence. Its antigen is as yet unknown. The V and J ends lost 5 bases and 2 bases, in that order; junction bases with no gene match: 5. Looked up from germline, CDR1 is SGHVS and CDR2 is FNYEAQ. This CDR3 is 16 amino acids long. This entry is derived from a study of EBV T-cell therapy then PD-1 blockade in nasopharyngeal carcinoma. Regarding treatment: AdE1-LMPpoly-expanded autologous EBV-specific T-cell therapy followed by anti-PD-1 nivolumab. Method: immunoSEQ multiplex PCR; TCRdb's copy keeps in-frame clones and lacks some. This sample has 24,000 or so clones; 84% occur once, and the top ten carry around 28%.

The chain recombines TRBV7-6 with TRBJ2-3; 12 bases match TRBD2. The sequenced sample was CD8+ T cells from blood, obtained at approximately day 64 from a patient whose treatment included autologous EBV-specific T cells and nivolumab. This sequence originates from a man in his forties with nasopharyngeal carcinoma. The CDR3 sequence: CASSLTSGGFTDTQYF. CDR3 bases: TGTGCCAGCAGCCTAACTAGCGGGGGGTTCACAGATACGCAGTATTTT.